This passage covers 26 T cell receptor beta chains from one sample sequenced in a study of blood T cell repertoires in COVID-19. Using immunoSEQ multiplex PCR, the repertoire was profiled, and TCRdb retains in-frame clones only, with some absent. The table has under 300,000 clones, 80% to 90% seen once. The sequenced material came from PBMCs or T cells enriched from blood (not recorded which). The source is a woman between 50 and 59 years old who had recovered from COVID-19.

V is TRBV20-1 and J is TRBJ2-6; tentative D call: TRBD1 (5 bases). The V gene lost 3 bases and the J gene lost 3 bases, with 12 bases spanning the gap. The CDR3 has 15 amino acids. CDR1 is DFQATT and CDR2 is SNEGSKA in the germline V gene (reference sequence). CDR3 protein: CSASPPRVGANVLTF. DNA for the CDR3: TGCAGTGCTAGTCCTCCCAGGGTTGGGGCCAACGTCCTGACTTTC.

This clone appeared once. The CDR3 DNA follows: TGTGCCAGCAGCTTACGGGGACTAGCGGGAGTTCCTGGCGGGGAGCTGTTTTTT. This translates into CASSLRGLAGVPGGELFF. The genes are TRBV5-8 and TRBJ2-2; 14 positions agree with TRBD2. CDR3 length equals 18 residues. Trimming took 2 bases from V and 7 from J; bases not matched to a gene: 10. Germline V CDR1 and CDR2: SGHTS, YDEGEE.

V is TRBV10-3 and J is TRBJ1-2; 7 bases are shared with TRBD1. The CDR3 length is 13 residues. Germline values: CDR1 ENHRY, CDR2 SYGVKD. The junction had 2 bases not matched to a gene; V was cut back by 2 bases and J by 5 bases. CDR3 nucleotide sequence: TGTGCCATCAGTGAGACAGGGGATTATGGCTACACCTTC. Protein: CAISETGDYGYTF.

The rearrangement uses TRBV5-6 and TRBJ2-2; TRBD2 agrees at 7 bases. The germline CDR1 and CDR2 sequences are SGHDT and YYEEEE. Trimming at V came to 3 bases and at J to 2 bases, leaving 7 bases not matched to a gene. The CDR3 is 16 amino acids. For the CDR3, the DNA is TGTGCCAGCAGCTGGGCACCGGGGGGAAACACCGGGGAGCTGTTTTTT. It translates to CASSWAPGGNTGELFF.

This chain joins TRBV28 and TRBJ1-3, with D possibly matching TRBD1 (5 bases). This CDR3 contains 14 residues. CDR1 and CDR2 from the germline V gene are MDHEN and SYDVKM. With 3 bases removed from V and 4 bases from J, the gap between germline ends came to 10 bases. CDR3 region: CASSLPAGGNTIYF. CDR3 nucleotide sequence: TGTGCCAGCAGTTTGCCTGCAGGGGGAAACACCATATATTTT. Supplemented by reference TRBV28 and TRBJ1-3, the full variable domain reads DVKVTQSSRYLVKRTGEKVFLECVQDMDHENMFWYRQDPGLGLRLIYFSYDVKMKEKGDIPEGYSVSREKKERFSLILESASTNQTSMYLCASSLPAGGNTIYFGEGSWLTVV.

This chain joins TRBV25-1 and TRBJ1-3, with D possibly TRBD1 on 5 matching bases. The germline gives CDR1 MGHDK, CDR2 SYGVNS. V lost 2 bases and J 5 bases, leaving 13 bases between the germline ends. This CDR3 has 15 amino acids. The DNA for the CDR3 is TGTGCCAGCAGTGAACGCGGGGGGATTAGAAACACCATATATTTT. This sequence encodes CASSERGGIRNTIYF.

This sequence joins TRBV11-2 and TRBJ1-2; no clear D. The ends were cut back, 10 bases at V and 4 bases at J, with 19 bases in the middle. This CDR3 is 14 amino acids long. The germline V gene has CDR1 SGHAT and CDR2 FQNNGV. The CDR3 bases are TGTGCCACTCAACAAAACTCGGGTAGCTATGGCTACACCTTC. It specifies CATQQNSGSYGYTF.

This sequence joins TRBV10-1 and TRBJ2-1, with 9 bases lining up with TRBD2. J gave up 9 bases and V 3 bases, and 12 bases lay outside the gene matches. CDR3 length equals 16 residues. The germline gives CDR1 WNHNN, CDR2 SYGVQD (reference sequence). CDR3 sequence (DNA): TGCGCCAGCAGTGACCACTTTGGGACTAGCCAGGGTGAGCAGTTCTTC. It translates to CASSDHFGTSQGEQFF.

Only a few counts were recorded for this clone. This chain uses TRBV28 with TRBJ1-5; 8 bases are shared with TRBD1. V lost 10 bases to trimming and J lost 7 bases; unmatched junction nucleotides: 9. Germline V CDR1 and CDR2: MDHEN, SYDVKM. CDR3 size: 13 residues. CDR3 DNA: TGTGCCATCGGACAGGGAATGGGGCAGCCCCAGCATTTT. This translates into CAIGQGMGQPQHF.

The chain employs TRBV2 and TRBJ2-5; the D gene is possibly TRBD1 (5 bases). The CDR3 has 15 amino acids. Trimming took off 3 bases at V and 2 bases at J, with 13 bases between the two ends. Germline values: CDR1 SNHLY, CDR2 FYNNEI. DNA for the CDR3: TGTGCCAGCAGTGAGTGGAACAGGTTGCAAGAGACCCAGTACTTC. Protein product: CASSEWNRLQETQYF.

The CDR3 region has the DNA TGCGCCAGCAGCTTGATTCCAGACACCGGGGAGCTGTTTTTT. Amino acid sequence: CASSLIPDTGELFF. The chain is built from TRBV5-1 and TRBJ2-2; D not resolved. The germline V gene has CDR1 SGHRS and CDR2 YFSETQ. The CDR3 loop spans 14 amino acids. Trimming left V 1 base short and J 3 bases short, with 7 bases between.

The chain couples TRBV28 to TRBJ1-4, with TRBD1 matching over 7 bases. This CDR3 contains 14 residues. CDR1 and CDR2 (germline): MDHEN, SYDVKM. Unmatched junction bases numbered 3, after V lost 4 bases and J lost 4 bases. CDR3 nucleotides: TGTGCCAGCAGTTGGGGACAGAATAATGAAAAACTGTTTTTT. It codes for CASSWGQNNEKLFF.

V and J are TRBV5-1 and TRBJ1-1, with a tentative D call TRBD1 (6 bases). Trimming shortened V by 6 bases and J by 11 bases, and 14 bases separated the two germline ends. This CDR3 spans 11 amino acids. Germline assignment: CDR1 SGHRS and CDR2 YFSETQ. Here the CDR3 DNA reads TGCGCCAGCACGGACAGCCTGACCGCTTTCTTT. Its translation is CASTDSLTAFF.

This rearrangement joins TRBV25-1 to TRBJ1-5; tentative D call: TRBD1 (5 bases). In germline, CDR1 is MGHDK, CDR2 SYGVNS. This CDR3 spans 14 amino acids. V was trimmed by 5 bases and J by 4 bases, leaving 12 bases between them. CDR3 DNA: TGTGCCAGCAGTCAAACAGGTAGAAATCAGCCCCAGCATTTT. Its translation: CASSQTGRNQPQHF.

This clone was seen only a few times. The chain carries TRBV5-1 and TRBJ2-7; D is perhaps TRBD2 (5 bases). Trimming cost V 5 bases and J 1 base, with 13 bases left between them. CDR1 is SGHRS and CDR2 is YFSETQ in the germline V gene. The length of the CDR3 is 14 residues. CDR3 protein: CASSSASSSYEQYF. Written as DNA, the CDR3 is TGCGCCAGCAGTAGCGCGAGTTCGTCCTACGAGCAGTACTTC.

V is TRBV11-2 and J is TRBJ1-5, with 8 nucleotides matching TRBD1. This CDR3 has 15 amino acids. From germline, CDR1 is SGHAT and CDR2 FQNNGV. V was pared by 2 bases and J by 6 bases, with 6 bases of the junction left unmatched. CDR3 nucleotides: TGTGCCAGCAGCTTAAGTTCAGGGGGCGTTCAGCCCCAGCATTTT. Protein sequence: CASSLSSGGVQPQHF.

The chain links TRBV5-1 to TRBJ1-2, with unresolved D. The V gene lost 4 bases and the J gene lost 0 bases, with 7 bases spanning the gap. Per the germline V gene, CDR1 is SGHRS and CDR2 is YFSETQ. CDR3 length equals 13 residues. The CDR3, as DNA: TGCGCCAGCAGCCCCGCAGCTAACTATGGCTACACCTTC. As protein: CASSPAANYGYTF.

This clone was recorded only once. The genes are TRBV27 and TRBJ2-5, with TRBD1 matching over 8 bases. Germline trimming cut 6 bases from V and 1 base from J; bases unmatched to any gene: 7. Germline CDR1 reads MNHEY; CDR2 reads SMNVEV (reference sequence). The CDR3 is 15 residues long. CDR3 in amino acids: CASRSRQGLQETQYF. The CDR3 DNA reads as TGTGCCAGCAGGAGCAGACAGGGGCTCCAAGAGACCCAGTACTTC.

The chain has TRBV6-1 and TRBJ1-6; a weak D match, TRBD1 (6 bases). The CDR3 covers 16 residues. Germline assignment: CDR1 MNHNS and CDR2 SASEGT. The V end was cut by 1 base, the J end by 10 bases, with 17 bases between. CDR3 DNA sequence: TGTGCCAGCAGTGAAGGAGGGGCCCCTCAGGGGTCACCCCTCCACTTT. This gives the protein CASSEGGAPQGSPLHF.

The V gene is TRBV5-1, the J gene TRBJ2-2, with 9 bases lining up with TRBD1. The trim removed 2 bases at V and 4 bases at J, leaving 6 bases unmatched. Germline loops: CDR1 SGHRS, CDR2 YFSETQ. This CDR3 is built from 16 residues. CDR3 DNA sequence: TGCGCCAGCAGCTTAGGCCTGACAGGGGGCACCGGGGAGCTGTTTTTT. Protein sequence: CASSLGLTGGTGELFF.

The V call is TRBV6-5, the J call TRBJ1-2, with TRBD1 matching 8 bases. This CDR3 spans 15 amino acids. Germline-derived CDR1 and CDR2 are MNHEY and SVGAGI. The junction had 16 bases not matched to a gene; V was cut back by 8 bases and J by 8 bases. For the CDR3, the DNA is TGTGCCAGCGATACAAGCTCCGGACAGGGAACGGGCTACACCTTC. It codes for CASDTSSGQGTGYTF.

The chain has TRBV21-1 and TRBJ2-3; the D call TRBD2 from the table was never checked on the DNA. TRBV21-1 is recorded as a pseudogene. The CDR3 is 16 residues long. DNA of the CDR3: TGTGCCAGCAGCCAACCGGGACTAGCCTCTTCCGATACGCAGTATTTT. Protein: CASSQPGLASSDTQYF.

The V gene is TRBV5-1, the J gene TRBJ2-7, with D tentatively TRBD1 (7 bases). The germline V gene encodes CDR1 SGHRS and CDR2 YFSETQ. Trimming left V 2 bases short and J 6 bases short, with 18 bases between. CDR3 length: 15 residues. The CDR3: CASSFPRGAPAEQYF. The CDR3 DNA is TGCGCCAGCAGCTTCCCCAGGGGGGCACCAGCCGAGCAGTACTTC.

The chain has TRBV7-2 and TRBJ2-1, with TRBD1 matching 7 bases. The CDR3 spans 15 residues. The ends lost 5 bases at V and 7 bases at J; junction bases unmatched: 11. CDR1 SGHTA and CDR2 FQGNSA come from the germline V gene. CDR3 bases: TGTGCCAGCAGCCCCCGTTTTTTCAGGGGGAATGAGCAGTTCTTC. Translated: CASSPRFFRGNEQFF.

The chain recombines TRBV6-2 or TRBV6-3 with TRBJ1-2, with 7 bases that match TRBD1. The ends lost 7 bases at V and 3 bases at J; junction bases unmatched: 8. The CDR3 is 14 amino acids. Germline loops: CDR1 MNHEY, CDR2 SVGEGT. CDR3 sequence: CASIPQGGDYGYTF. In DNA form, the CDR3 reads TGTGCCAGCATCCCCCAGGGGGGTGACTATGGCTACACCTTC.

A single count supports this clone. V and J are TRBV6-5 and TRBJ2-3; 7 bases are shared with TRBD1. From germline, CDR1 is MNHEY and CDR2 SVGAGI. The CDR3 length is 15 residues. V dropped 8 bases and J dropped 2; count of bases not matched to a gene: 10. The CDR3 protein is CASATRDRFTDTQYF. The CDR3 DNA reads TGTGCCAGCGCCACAAGGGACAGATTCACAGATACGCAGTATTTT.